The 30 T cell receptor beta chains below come from one sample, sequenced in a study of regulatory T cells in long-lasting Graves disease. Both iRepertoire HTBI primers and Arm-PCR of CDR3 regions were used to build the TCR beta libraries. A single record per CDR3 protein comes from TCRdb applying MiXCR to the multiplex PCR reads. The sample records 600,000 to 650,000 distinct CDR3 sequences, approximately 15% being singletons. Time point reported: newly diagnosed GD, antithyroid drugs for less than 3 months. From RNA extracted from PBMCs, the TCR library was made. The same data also went into a second study, on T cells in Graves' hyperthyroidism and ophthalmopathy.

The sample consisted of peripheral blood mononuclear cells (PBMCs), taken at new diagnosis, from a patient treated with antithyroid drugs. The receptors come from a woman aged 25-40 years with Graves disease.

To note about this clonotype: A clone one base away is much larger, so this may be a read error. CDR3 residues: CASSSPGWKTQFF. The DNA for the CDR3 is TGTGCCAGCAGTTCCCCGGGCTGGAAGACCCAGTTCTTC. This sequence joins TRBV28 and TRBJ2-1; D is uncertain. The length of the CDR3 is 13 residues. Germline CDR1 reads MDHEN; CDR2 reads SYDVKM. V lost 4 bases, J lost 13 bases, and 17 bases lay in between.

This clonotype was recorded many times. The chain uses TRBV10-3 and TRBJ2-5; D is unclear. V dropped 2 bases and J dropped 4 bases, with 8 bases sitting between them. This CDR3 has 13 residues. Per the germline V gene, CDR1 is ENHRY and CDR2 is SYGVKD. CDR3 residues: CAISEPKLETQYF. DNA for the CDR3: TGTGCCATCAGTGAGCCTAAGTTAGAGACCCAGTACTTC.

The table lists this clonotype with a count of one. The genes are TRBV4-1 and TRBJ2-2; 10 bases fit TRBD2. V lost 4 bases, J lost 4 bases, and 9 bases stayed unmatched. The CDR3 extends over 17 amino acids. Germline loops: CDR1 MGHRA, CDR2 YSYEKL. The CDR3 DNA reads TGCGCCAGCAGCCCTGCCCTAGCGGGAGTCGGCACCGGGGAGCTGTTTTTT. Its protein is CASSPALAGVGTGELFF.

This rearrangement joins TRBV9 to TRBJ2-3; TRBD2 agrees at 8 bases. Germline lookup yields CDR1 SGDLS and CDR2 YYNGEE. The CDR3 runs 15 residues. After removal of 6 bases from V and 4 bases from J, the junction contained 10 bases not matched to a gene. CDR3 amino acids: CASTPGGLGADTQYF. DNA of the CDR3: TGTGCCAGCACCCCGGGGGGGCTCGGGGCAGATACGCAGTATTTT.

This clonotype appeared many times. The V gene is TRBV28, the J gene TRBJ1-1, with 8 positions matching TRBD1. Per the germline V gene, CDR1 is MDHEN and CDR2 is SYDVKM. V was pared by 6 bases and J by 0 bases, with 9 bases of the junction left unmatched. This CDR3 region has 16 residues. Written as DNA, the CDR3 is TGTGCCAGCAGACCATCCGGGACAGGCATGAACACTGAAGCTTTCTTT. Encoded protein: CASRPSGTGMNTEAFF.

This clonotype showed up just a few times. The chain is built from TRBV20-1 and TRBJ2-7; 8 positions agree with TRBD1. Germline V lookup: CDR1 DFQATT, CDR2 SNEGSKA (reference sequence). The V and J ends lost 1 base and 3 bases, in that order; junction bases with no gene match: 5. The CDR3 has 14 residues. CDR3 sequence (DNA): TGCAGTGCTAGAGTAAGACAGGGGAACTACGAGCAGTACTTC. Residues: CSARVRQGNYEQYF.

The chain has TRBV29-1 and TRBJ2-1, with 10 bases matching TRBD2. This CDR3 contains 13 residues. The trim removed 4 bases at V and 7 bases at J, leaving 4 bases unmatched. Germline CDR1 SQVTM, CDR2 ANQGSEA. The CDR3 loop reads CSVASSGSNEQFF. CDR3 coding DNA: TGCAGCGTTGCGTCTAGCGGGAGTAATGAGCAGTTCTTC.

This clonotype turned up a few times. The conserved phenylalanine or tryptophan normally closing the CDR3 is absent here, so this likely arose from a read error. The chain links TRBV28 to TRBJ1-1; TRBD1 agrees at 10 bases. Germline V gene sequence: CDR1 MDHEN, CDR2 SYDVKM. Germline trimming cut 5 bases from V and 10 bases from J; bases unmatched to any gene: 1. The CDR3 is 11 residues long. CDR3 DNA sequence: TGTGCCAGCAGTGACAGGGGGCGAGCTTTCCTT. Residues: CASSDRGRAFL.

There are many counts of this clonotype. The gene calls are TRBV12-3 or TRBV12-4 and TRBJ2-7, with TRBD1 matching over 9 bases. The CDR3 contains 16 residues. J was trimmed by 5 bases and V by 3 bases; bases with no gene match: 11. CDR3: CASSLGLGQGGNEQYF. DNA of the CDR3: TGTGCCAGCAGTTTGGGTTTGGGACAGGGAGGAAACGAGCAGTACTTC.

Many counts were recorded for this clonotype. This chain's CDR3 is CASSISDGNTIYF. CDR3 nucleotide sequence: TGTGCCAGCAGTATCTCAGACGGAAACACCATATATTTT. V and J are TRBV6-1 and TRBJ1-3; no clear D gene. The germline CDR1 and CDR2 sequences are MNHNS and SASEGT. The V end was cut by 5 bases, the J end by 4 bases, with 9 bases between. The length of the CDR3 is 13 residues.

This clonotype was seen ten or more times. V and J are TRBV6-5 and TRBJ1-1; D is perhaps TRBD1 (5 bases). Between the trimmed V and J ends, which lost 2 bases and 0 bases, there was a span of 13 bases. The CDR3 is made up of 16 amino acids. The germline gives CDR1 MNHEY, CDR2 SVGAGI. CDR3: CASSYAGGRMNTEAFF. CDR3 coding DNA: TGTGCCAGCAGTTACGCGGGGGGGAGAATGAACACTGAAGCTTTCTTT.

As regards this clonotype: The CDR3 end shows no conserved phenylalanine or tryptophan, and so a read error is likely. The DNA is omitted, as the CDR3 cannot be located on it reliably, and the CDR3 follows TCRdb's listing. The chain recombines TRBV5-1 with TRBJ1-2; whether TRBD1, the table's D call, matches the DNA was not checked. The CDR3 totals 12 residues, both ends included. Looked up from germline, CDR1 is SGHRS and CDR2 is YFSETQ. CDR3 loop: CASSFDSQGQGL.

This clonotype was found many times. The V and J genes are TRBV28 and TRBJ1-1, with D perhaps TRBD1 (5 bases). V was trimmed by 6 bases and J by 1 base, leaving 9 bases between them. Germline CDR1 reads MDHEN; CDR2 reads SYDVKM. The CDR3 sequence is 13 residues long. The CDR3 reads CASRRGENTEAFF. CDR3 in DNA: TGTGCCAGCAGAAGGGGTGAGAACACTGAAGCTTTCTTT.

V and J are TRBV6-4 and TRBJ1-6; D uncertain. The CDR3 contains 14 residues. V lost 4 bases and J lost 4, with 8 bases in between. Germline loops: CDR1 MRHNA, CDR2 SNTAGT. The CDR3 here is CASSAETYNSPLHF. For the CDR3, the DNA is TGTGCCAGCAGTGCGGAGACGTATAATTCACCCCTCCACTTT.

The J gene is TRBJ2-7, the V gene TRBV28; weak D call: TRBD1 (6 bases). Trimming cost V 1 base and J 4 bases, with 11 bases left between them. The CDR3 has 14 residues. CDR1 and CDR2 (germline): MDHEN, SYDVKM. CDR3: CASSLLQGRYEQYF. CDR3 DNA sequence: TGTGCCAGCAGTTTATTACAGGGACGATACGAGCAGTACTTC.

The J gene is TRBJ1-5, the V gene TRBV6-2 or TRBV6-3, with a tentative D call TRBD1 (5 bases). Trimming stripped 5 bases from V and 11 bases from J, with 25 bases between. CDR3 length equals 16 residues. Germline V gene lookup returns CDR1 MNHEY and CDR2 SVGEGT. The CDR3: CASSGLISAGSRSQHF. The CDR3 nucleotides read TGTGCCAGCAGTGGACTTATCTCGGCAGGGTCGAGATCCCAGCATTTT.

As regards this clonotype: A clone one base away is much larger, so this may be a read error. The chain employs TRBV2 and TRBJ2-7; D is perhaps TRBD1 (5 bases). CDR3 length equals 16 residues. The ends were cut back, 4 bases at V and 4 bases at J, with 20 bases in the middle. The germline gives CDR1 SNHLY, CDR2 FYNNEI. The CDR3 coding sequence is TGTGCCAGCAGTGGGGGCTACACGCTGAGCTATTACGAGCAGTACTTC. Amino acids: CASSGGYTLSYYEQYF.

This clonotype was detected ten times or more. The V call is TRBV3-1, the J call TRBJ1-5; TRBD1 might be the D (5 bases). Trimming shortened V by 1 base and J by 6 bases, and 7 bases separated the two germline ends. Germline CDR1 is LGHDT and CDR2 is YNNKEL (reference sequence). This CDR3 comprises 13 residues. The CDR3 loop reads CASSQGGGQPQHF. The CDR3 DNA reads TGTGCCAGCAGCCAAGGGGGGGGTCAGCCCCAGCATTTT.

This clonotype appeared a few times. CDR3 protein: CASSYPTSSGANVLTF. CDR3 sequence (DNA): TGTGCCAGCAGTTACCCGACGAGCTCTGGGGCCAACGTCCTGACTTTC. This chain joins TRBV6-5 and TRBJ2-6; D not resolved. Germline CDR1 is MNHEY and CDR2 is SVGAGI. V gave up 2 bases and J gave up 0 bases, with 8 bases separating them. The CDR3 sequence is 16 residues long.

This clonotype was observed many times. V usage is TRBV28 and J usage is TRBJ2-7, with D possibly matching TRBD2 (6 bases). CDR1 MDHEN and CDR2 SYDVKM come from the germline V gene. The V end lost 6 bases, the J end lost 5 bases, and 8 bases lay between the germline ends. The CDR3 covers 11 residues. The CDR3: CASRWTNEQYF. The CDR3 region has the DNA TGTGCCAGCAGATGGACTAACGAGCAGTACTTC.

This clonotype showed up many times. The rearrangement uses TRBV3-1 and TRBJ2-7; TRBD1 might be the D (6 bases). The CDR3 runs 16 residues. CDR1 is LGHDT and CDR2 is YNNKEL in the germline V gene (reference sequence). Trimming removed 0 bases at V and 3 bases at J, with 15 bases between. DNA for the CDR3: TGTGCCAGCAGCCAAGAACAGTGGCAGGGGTACTACGAGCAGTACTTC. Protein product: CASSQEQWQGYYEQYF.

This clonotype has just a few counts. The chain has TRBV28 and TRBJ2-1, with 7 bases identical to TRBD1. The CDR3 sequence is 14 residues long. The germline CDR1 and CDR2 sequences are MDHEN and SYDVKM. The junction had 8 bases not matched to a gene; V was cut back by 8 bases and J by 4 bases. CDR3 sequence (DNA): TGTGCCAGCCGCCGGGACAGAGATTACAATGAGCAGTTCTTC. This sequence encodes CASRRDRDYNEQFF.

A word on this clonotype: This likely stems from a read error, as it lies one base from a far larger clone. The V call is TRBV28, the J call TRBJ2-3, with D possibly being TRBD2 (5 bases). Germline V gene data show CDR1 as MDHEN and CDR2 as SYDVKM. The CDR3 covers 15 residues. DNA of the CDR3: TGTGCCAGCAGTTCCCCCCCGGCGGGCCTCCCTGAAGCTTCCTTT. As protein: CASSSPPAGLPEASF.

This clonotype came up a few times. The rearrangement joins TRBV6-5 to TRBJ2-3; D is perhaps TRBD2 (5 bases). From germline, CDR1 is MNHEY and CDR2 SVGAGI. The CDR3 has 18 residues. V lost 2 bases and J lost 6, with 24 bases in between. In DNA, the CDR3 is TGTGCCAGCAGTTACCTCCGGGGAACTACCAAGCGGCCCGATACGCAGTATTTT. It translates to CASSYLRGTTKRPDTQYF.

This clonotype was counted once. This sequence joins TRBV9 and TRBJ2-6; D is perhaps TRBD1 or TRBD2 (6 bases each). Looked up from germline, CDR1 is SGDLS and CDR2 is YYNGEE. Trimming removed 3 bases from V and 0 bases from J, with 19 bases in between. This CDR3 is 19 amino acids long. CDR3 in DNA: TGTGCCAGCAGCGCCCCCCGGGTCGGGGGCGGCTCTGGGGCCAACGTCCTGACTTTC. This encodes CASSAPRVGGGSGANVLTF. Drawing the rest from reference TRBV9 and TRBJ2-6, the complete variable domain is DSGVTQTPKHLITATGQRVTLRCSPRSGDLSVYWYQQSLDQGLQFLIQYYNGEERAKGNILERFSAQQFPDLHSELNLSSLELGDSALYFCASSAPRVGGGSGANVLTFGAGSRLTVL.

This clonotype was recorded many times. The chain uses TRBV27 and TRBJ1-1; 10 nucleotides agree with TRBD1. The CDR3 contains 16 residues. CDR1 is MNHEY and CDR2 is SMNVEV in the germline V gene (reference sequence). With 5 bases clipped from V and 0 bases from J, the junction kept 6 bases outside the gene matches. CDR3 residues: CASSLRTGGLNTEAFF. In nucleotides, the CDR3 is TGTGCCAGCAGTCTAAGGACAGGGGGGCTGAACACTGAAGCTTTCTTT.

The sample holds many counts of this clonotype. This rearrangement joins TRBV28 to TRBJ2-5; possibly TRBD1 or TRBD2 for D (6 bases each). CDR1 is MDHEN, CDR2 SYDVKM, per germline. V lost 6 bases and J lost 0, with 20 bases in between. This CDR3 contains 17 residues. The DNA for the CDR3 is TGTGCCAGCAGCCCAGGGTGGGGGGCGCCTAACCAAGAGACCCAGTACTTC. Translating gives CASSPGWGAPNQETQYF.

There are many counts of this clonotype. The genes are TRBV6-2 or TRBV6-3 and TRBJ1-4; D is unclear. Germline V gene lookup returns CDR1 MNHEY and CDR2 SVGEGT. The CDR3 is made up of 14 amino acids. Trimming left V 8 bases short and J 0 bases short, with 10 bases between. CDR3 nucleotide sequence: TGTGCCAGCGGGAACGATGCAACTAATGAAAAACTGTTTTTT. Its protein is CASGNDATNEKLFF.

This clonotype has more than one count but fewer than ten. V gene TRBV5-4 combines with J gene TRBJ1-5; D perhaps matches TRBD1 (5 bases). The V end was cut by 2 bases, the J end by 4 bases, with 22 bases between. Germline CDR1 and CDR2: SGHNT and YYREEE (reference sequence). This CDR3 is built from 18 residues. CDR3 DNA: TGTGCCAGCAGCTTTTTGGCAGGGAAGGGGTACAGGAATCAGCCCCAGCATTTT. Protein sequence: CASSFLAGKGYRNQPQHF.

The V call is TRBV18, the J call TRBJ2-7; weak D call: TRBD2 (5 bases). The ends were cut back, 8 bases at V and 2 bases at J, with 13 bases in the middle. Germline-derived CDR1 and CDR2 are KGHSH and LQKENI. CDR3 length: 13 residues. CDR3 nucleotide sequence: TGTGCCAGCAGCGCGGGCCCTGCCTACGAGCAGTACTTC. This gives the protein CASSAGPAYEQYF.